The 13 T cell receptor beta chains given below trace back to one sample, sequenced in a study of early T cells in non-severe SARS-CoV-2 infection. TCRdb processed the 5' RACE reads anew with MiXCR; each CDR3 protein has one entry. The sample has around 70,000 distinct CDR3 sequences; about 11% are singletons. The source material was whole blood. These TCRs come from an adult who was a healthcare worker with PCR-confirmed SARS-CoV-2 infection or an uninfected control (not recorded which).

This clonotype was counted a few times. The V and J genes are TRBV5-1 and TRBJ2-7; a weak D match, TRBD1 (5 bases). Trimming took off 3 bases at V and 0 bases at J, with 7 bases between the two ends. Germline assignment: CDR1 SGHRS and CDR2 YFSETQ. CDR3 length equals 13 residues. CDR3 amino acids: CASSSDNSYEQYF. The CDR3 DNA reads TGCGCCAGCAGCTCGGACAACTCCTACGAGCAGTACTTC.

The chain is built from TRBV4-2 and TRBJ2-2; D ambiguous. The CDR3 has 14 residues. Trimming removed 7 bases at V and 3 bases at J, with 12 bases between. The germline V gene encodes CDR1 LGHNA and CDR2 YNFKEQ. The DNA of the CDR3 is TGTGCCAGCACCCTTAACACTTACACCGGGGAGCTGTTTTTT. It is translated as CASTLNTYTGELFF.

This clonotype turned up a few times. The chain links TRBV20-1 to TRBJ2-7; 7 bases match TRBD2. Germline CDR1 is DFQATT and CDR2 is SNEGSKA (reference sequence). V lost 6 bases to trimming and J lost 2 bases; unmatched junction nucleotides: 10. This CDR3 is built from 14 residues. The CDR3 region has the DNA TGCAGTGCCCAGCTCCCGGGACTACCCTACGAGCAGTACTTC. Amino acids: CSAQLPGLPYEQYF.

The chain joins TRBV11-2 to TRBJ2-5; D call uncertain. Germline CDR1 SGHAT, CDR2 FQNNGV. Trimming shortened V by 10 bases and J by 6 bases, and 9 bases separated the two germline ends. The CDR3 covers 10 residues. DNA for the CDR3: TGTGCCACCTACGAAAAGACCCAGTACTTC. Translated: CATYEKTQYF.

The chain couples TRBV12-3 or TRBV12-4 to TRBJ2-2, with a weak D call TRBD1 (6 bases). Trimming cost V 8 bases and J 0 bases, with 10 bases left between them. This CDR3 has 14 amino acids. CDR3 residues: CASEDRSNTGELFF. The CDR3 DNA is TGTGCCAGCGAGGACAGATCGAACACCGGGGAGCTGTTTTTT.

This CDR3 is CASSTDRAEQYF. The CDR3 DNA is TGTGCCAGCAGCACGGACAGGGCAGAGCAGTACTTC. The gene calls are TRBV11-2 and TRBJ2-7; 8 nucleotides line up with TRBD1. This CDR3 comprises 12 residues. The junction had 4 bases not matched to a gene; V was cut back by 5 bases and J by 7 bases. Germline CDR1 is SGHAT and CDR2 is FQNNGV.

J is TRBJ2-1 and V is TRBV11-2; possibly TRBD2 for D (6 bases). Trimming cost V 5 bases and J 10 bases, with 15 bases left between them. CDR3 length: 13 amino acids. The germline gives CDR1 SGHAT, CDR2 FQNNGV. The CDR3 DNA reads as TGTGCCAGCAGCATAGGGACTTTTCGAGAGCAGTTCTTC. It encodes CASSIGTFREQFF.

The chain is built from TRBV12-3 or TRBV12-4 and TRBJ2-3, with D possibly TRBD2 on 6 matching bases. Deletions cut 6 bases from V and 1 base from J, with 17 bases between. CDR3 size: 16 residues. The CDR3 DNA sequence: TGTGCCAGCAGAACAGCTCGCGGGACTGGCACAGATACGCAGTATTTT. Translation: CASRTARGTGTDTQYF.

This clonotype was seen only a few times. The CDR3 loop reads CASSHAAAPNTGELFF. The CDR3 DNA reads as TGTGCCAGCAGCCACGCGGCAGCACCGAACACCGGGGAGCTGTTTTTT. The rearrangement joins TRBV11-2 to TRBJ2-2; D is ambiguous. The V end was cut by 5 bases, the J end by 0 bases, with 13 bases between. The CDR3 has 16 amino acids. The germline V gene encodes CDR1 SGHAT and CDR2 FQNNGV.

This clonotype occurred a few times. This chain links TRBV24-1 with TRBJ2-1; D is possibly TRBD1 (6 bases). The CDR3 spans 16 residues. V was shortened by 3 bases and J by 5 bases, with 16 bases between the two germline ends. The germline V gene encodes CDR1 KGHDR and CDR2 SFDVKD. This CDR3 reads CATSDRDMRWNNEQFF. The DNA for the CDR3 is TGTGCCACCAGTGATCGGGACATGAGGTGGAACAATGAGCAGTTCTTC.

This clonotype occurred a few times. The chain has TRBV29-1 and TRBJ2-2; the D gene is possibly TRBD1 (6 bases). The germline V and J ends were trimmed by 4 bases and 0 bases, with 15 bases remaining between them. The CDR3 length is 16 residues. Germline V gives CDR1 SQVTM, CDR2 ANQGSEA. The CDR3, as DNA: TGCAGCGTTGGGTTGGGGGCTAAGGCGAACACCGGGGAGCTGTTTTTT. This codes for CSVGLGAKANTGELFF.

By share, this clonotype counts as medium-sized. CDR3 in DNA: TGTGCCAGCAGCCAATACAGGGATATACGGACTGAAGCTTTCTTT. It encodes CASSQYRDIRTEAFF. The chain carries TRBV27 and TRBJ1-1, with a tentative D call TRBD1 (6 bases). Germline CDR1 and CDR2: MNHEY and SMNVEV (reference sequence). This CDR3 has 15 residues. V was cut by 6 bases and J by 5 bases, with 19 bases left in between.

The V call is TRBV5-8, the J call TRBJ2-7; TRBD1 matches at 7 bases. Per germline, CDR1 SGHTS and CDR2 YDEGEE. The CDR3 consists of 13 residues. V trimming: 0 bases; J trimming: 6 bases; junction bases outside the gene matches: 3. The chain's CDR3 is CASSLGQGSEQYF. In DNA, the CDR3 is TGTGCCAGCAGCTTGGGACAGGGCTCCGAGCAGTACTTC.